Sequencing of this T cell receptor beta chain was carried out in a study of T cells expressing NK-cell markers (TCRdb year 2020). Concerning the study at large: Three sorted T-cell subsets (CD3+CD56+NKG2C+, CD3+CD56+NKG2C- and CD3+CD56-NKG2C+) from under 10 donors had their TCR beta-chain repertoires profiled. Seven of the eight sequenced donors were HCMV-seropositive and one was HCMV-seronegative. All eight donors whose samples were sequenced were randomly selected healthy volunteers, three of them men and five women. The libraries were sequenced on Illumina HiSeq 2000/2500, MiSeq or NextSeq, producing 2 x 150 bp reads. Overall results and qualifications from the work: Whether the expanded NKG2C-expressing T cell clones were specific for HCMV antigens was left unclear. Those dominant clonotypes were again the most abundant among CD3+CD56-NKG2C+ cells in a handful of donors, at roughly 25-60.1%. In five to seven donors, the dominant CD3+CD56+NKG2C+ clonotypes were among the top 10 CD8+ clonotypes and accounted for roughly 1.0-7.0% of CD8+ T cells.

A commercial ELISA kit detecting HCMV-specific IgG in serum was used to determine HCMV serostatus. Ficoll density gradient centrifugation was used to isolate peripheral blood mononuclear cells from blood. The data were produced on an Illumina HiSeq 2000. The TCR beta cDNA libraries were made using 5'RACE template switching, a step that added both a universal primer site and unique molecular identifiers. cDNA synthesis was primed from the TCR beta constant segment and was followed by two successive PCR amplification steps. The published analysis was carried out like this. MIGEC was used to demultiplex reads and group the reads by UMI, and MiTCR was used to assemble and quantify clonotypes. To exclude erroneous sequences, any TCR cDNA sequence not supported by at least two reads was discarded. Downstream repertoire analysis used the tcR package, and clonotypes were matched across fractions by CDR3 nucleotide sequence plus V segment. Antigen specificity was annotated against VDJdb with VDJmatch, allowing one amino acid substitution in CDR3. After the reads were reprocessed by TCRdb, one entry was made per CDR3 protein sequence, with no DNA. Here the V and J calls rest on TCRdb's processing, not on the authors' analysis. The sample table on file contains 550,000 to 600,000 distinct CDR3 sequences. Approximately 3.6% of the sample lies in the top ten.

With respect to this clonotype: No antigen is known for it.

From the cysteine up to the phenylalanine, the CDR3 has a length of 12 residues. No DNA has been recorded. The chain couples TRBV12-3 or TRBV12-4 to TRBJ2-7; as DNA is missing, the TRBD1 call by TCRdb cannot be tested. Sequencing input: blood T cells: a sorted CD56 or NKG2C T cell subset, CD4+ or CD8+ T cells, or bulk PBMC T cells (not recorded which). This receptor was taken from a man aged 18 to 35 in good health. Donor details come from another sample of the same person, matched by shared clones. The CDR3 region reads CASSLTQVAQYF.